Below are 14 T cell receptor beta chains sequenced from a single sample in a study of a mutant IDH1 vaccine in newly diagnosed glioma. These receptors have no known antigen. TCRdb's copy holds only in-frame clones and misses some; the assay was immunoSEQ multiplex PCR. This table holds around 41,000 clones, about 79% found once. The time point denotes: week 23, last vaccination. Topical imiquimod accompanied each vaccine dose, which consisted of 300 ug of mutant IDH1 20-mer peptide. The specimen was PBMCs, collected from a glioma patient whose treatment included an IDH1 peptide vaccine. These receptors all stem from a woman in her thirties or forties with glioma. Some clones in this sample may be carry-over from other donors' samples.

V usage is TRBV5-6 and J usage is TRBJ2-2; 9 bases fit TRBD2. Germline lookup yields CDR1 SGHDT and CDR2 YYEEEE. The CDR3 spans 16 residues. Losses at the gene ends were 4 bases for V and 5 bases for J; bases not matched to a gene: 9. The CDR3 DNA reads as TGTGCCAGCAGCCCGTTCCGGACTAGCGATACCGGGGAGCTGTTTTTT. As protein: CASSPFRTSDTGELFF.

The chain combines TRBV7-9 with TRBJ1-1; D ambiguous. The V gene lost 5 bases and the J gene lost 0 bases, with 16 bases spanning the gap. The CDR3 contains 16 residues. Germline CDR1 is SEHNR and CDR2 is FQNEAQ (reference sequence). CDR3 region: CASSPVRYLMNTEAFF. The CDR3 DNA reads as TGTGCCAGCAGCCCAGTCAGGTATTTGATGAACACTGAAGCTTTCTTT. Based on the CDR3 plus reference TRBV7-9 and TRBJ1-1, the full variable domain is DTGVSQNPRHKITKRGQNVTFRCDPISEHNRLYWYRQTLGQGPEFLTYFQNEAQLEKSRLLSDRFSAERPKGSFSTLEIQRTEQGDSAMYLCASSPVRYLMNTEAFFGQGTRLTVV.

The chain recombines TRBV5-1 with TRBJ1-1; D unclear. This CDR3 spans 13 amino acids. Trimming removed 3 bases from V and 6 bases from J, with 12 bases in between. CDR1 is SGHRS and CDR2 is YFSETQ in the germline V gene. The CDR3 DNA reads TGCGCCAGCAGCTCGTCTCTAAGGGCTGAAGCTTTCTTT. Protein: CASSSSLRAEAFF.

The chain carries TRBV2 and TRBJ2-2; D is unresolved. CDR1 and CDR2 from the germline V gene are SNHLY and FYNNEI. V lost 6 bases, J lost 2 bases, and 7 bases lay in between. This CDR3 has 13 amino acids. CDR3 sequence (DNA): TGTGCCAGCAGGCAGGTTAACACCGGGGAGCTGTTTTTT. It is translated as CASRQVNTGELFF. The full variable domain, its missing parts supplied by reference TRBV2 and TRBJ2-2, is EPEVTQTPSHQVTQMGQEVILRCVPISNHLYFYWYRQILGQKVEFLVSFYNNEISEKSEIFDDQFSVERPDGSNFTLKIRSTKLEDSAMYFCASRQVNTGELFFGEGSRLTVL.

This clone was seen just once. This chain links TRBV4-3 with TRBJ2-1; a possible D gene is TRBD2 (6 bases). The V gene lost 0 bases and the J gene lost 0 bases, with 9 bases spanning the gap. CDR1 is LGHNA and CDR2 is YSLEER in the germline V gene. This CDR3 is 16 amino acids long. As DNA, the CDR3 is TGCGCCAGCAGCCAAGAAATCGGGGGCTCCTACAATGAGCAGTTCTTC. It yields the protein CASSQEIGGSYNEQFF.

The rearrangement uses TRBV11-2 and TRBJ2-2; 8 bases align to TRBD2. J was trimmed by 7 bases and V by 1 base; bases with no gene match: 2. CDR3 length: 14 amino acids. Germline values: CDR1 SGHAT, CDR2 FQNNGV. The CDR3, as DNA: TGTGCCAGCAGCTTAGCGGGGGGGGACGGGGAGCTGTTTTTT. It yields the protein CASSLAGGDGELFF.

The chain employs TRBV10-2 and TRBJ1-1; a possible D gene is TRBD1 (6 bases). The CDR3 covers 17 residues. V lost 7 bases and J lost 0, with 21 bases in between. Germline V gene sequence: CDR1 WSHSY, CDR2 SAAADI. The CDR3 DNA is TGCGCCAGCAAATCACTTCCAGGTCCAGGGGTGAACACTGAAGCTTTCTTT. This translates into CASKSLPGPGVNTEAFF.

This clone was counted only a few times. The chain employs TRBV6-1 and TRBJ1-2, with a possible D match to TRBD1 (6 bases). CDR1 is MNHNS, CDR2 SASEGT, per germline. Trimming removed 2 bases from V and 9 bases from J, with 13 bases in between. The CDR3 has 13 residues. CDR3 sequence: CASSERPQGSYTF. In DNA form, the CDR3 reads TGTGCCAGCAGTGAACGCCCCCAGGGGAGCTACACCTTC.

The chain links TRBV7-9 to TRBJ2-7; D is uncertain. CDR1 and CDR2 (germline): SEHNR, FQNEAQ (reference sequence). The V gene lost 1 base and the J gene lost 3 bases, with 4 bases spanning the gap. The CDR3 is 12 residues long. DNA of the CDR3: TGTGCCAGCAGCTTAGAGTACTACGAGCAGTACTTC. This gives the protein CASSLEYYEQYF.

The chain has TRBV15 and TRBJ2-1, with 16 bases lining up with TRBD2. In germline, CDR1 is LNHNV, CDR2 YYDKDF (reference sequence). The J segment lost 9 bases and the V segment lost 0 bases, leaving 11 bases of the junction unmatched. CDR3 size: 19 residues. CDR3 in amino acids: CATSRDGMGLAGGLAEQFF. CDR3 DNA sequence: TGTGCCACCAGCAGAGATGGGATGGGACTAGCGGGAGGGCTGGCTGAGCAGTTCTTC.

The chain couples TRBV28 to TRBJ1-4; TRBD1 agrees at 8 bases. Germline loops: CDR1 MDHEN, CDR2 SYDVKM. The V segment lost 8 bases and the J segment 7 bases; nucleotides outside the gene matches: 6. The CDR3 extends over 13 amino acids. CDR3 protein: CASRTGGGEKLFF. DNA for the CDR3: TGTGCCAGCCGAACAGGGGGTGGTGAAAAACTGTTTTTT.

CDR3: CASSLEGGDTEAFF. As DNA, the CDR3 is TGTGCCAGCAGCTTAGAAGGGGGGGACACTGAAGCTTTCTTT. J is TRBJ1-1 and V is TRBV7-2, with D tentatively TRBD1 (6 bases). The germline V gene has CDR1 SGHTA and CDR2 FQGNSA. V lost 1 base to trimming and J lost 3 bases, with 9 bases between them. The CDR3 is made up of 14 amino acids.

This chain uses TRBV5-6 with TRBJ1-2, with a weak D call TRBD1 (6 bases). The CDR3 totals 15 residues. The germline CDR1 and CDR2 sequences are SGHDT and YYEEEE. V was cut by 3 bases and J by 8 bases, with 20 bases left in between. CDR3 region: CASSYREVMGRGYTF. In DNA, the CDR3 is TGTGCCAGCAGCTACAGGGAGGTCATGGGTAGGGGCTACACCTTC.

This clone was observed a handful of times. The V call is TRBV2, the J call TRBJ1-1; TRBD1 is a possible D gene (5 bases). The germline V gene has CDR1 SNHLY and CDR2 FYNNEI. This CDR3 comprises 14 residues. V was trimmed by 8 bases and J by 5 bases, leaving 18 bases between them. CDR3 sequence reads: CASWGRKKGTEAFF. The CDR3 DNA follows: TGTGCCAGCTGGGGACGGAAGAAAGGGACTGAAGCTTTCTTT.